These 27 T cell receptor beta chains were sequenced from one sample in a study of identical twins' blood T cells. Via MiXCR, TCRdb re-called the 5' RACE reads, giving one row per CDR3 protein. In the table there are a few hundred thousand distinct CDR3 sequences, 28% of which are singletons. Sequencing used PBMCs. The receptors come from a woman aged 18-49 years in good health.

J is TRBJ1-1 and V is TRBV4-3; D ambiguous. Trimming shortened V by 0 bases and J by 7 bases, and 18 bases separated the two germline ends. This CDR3 is built from 16 residues. Germline CDR1 reads LGHNA; CDR2 reads YSLEER. CDR3 in amino acids: CASSQDLGPGRSEAFF. CDR3 DNA sequence: TGCGCCAGCAGCCAAGATCTAGGGCCGGGGAGGAGTGAAGCTTTCTTT.

This clonotype was detected only a few times. V and J are TRBV4-3 and TRBJ1-6, with D hard to call. CDR3 size: 12 residues. The ends were cut back, 0 bases at V and 14 bases at J, with 8 bases in the middle. Germline V CDR1 and CDR2: LGHNA, YSLEER. The CDR3 spells CASSQDNFSLHF. The CDR3 DNA sequence: TGCGCCAGCAGCCAAGACAACTTCTCCCTCCACTTT.

The CDR3 DNA sequence: TGTGCCAGCAGCTCCGGACGAGGAAGGGAAAAACTGTTTTTT. Residues: CASSSGRGREKLFF. The chain recombines TRBV7-9 with TRBJ1-4; no reliable D call. Per the germline V gene, CDR1 is SEHNR and CDR2 is FQNEAQ (reference sequence). The CDR3 contains 14 residues. Trimming shortened V by 4 bases and J by 8 bases, and 14 bases separated the two germline ends. Using reference TRBV7-9 and TRBJ1-4 for the parts outside the CDR3, the full variable domain is DTGVSQNPRHKITKRGQNVTFRCDPISEHNRLYWYRQTLGQGPEFLTYFQNEAQLEKSRLLSDRFSAERPKGSFSTLEIQRTEQGDSAMYLCASSSGRGREKLFFGSGTQLSVL.

Only a few counts were recorded for this clonotype. The chain uses TRBV5-1 and TRBJ2-2, with D maybe TRBD1 (5 bases). V lost 2 bases, J lost 2 bases, and 16 bases lay in between. Germline V gives CDR1 SGHRS, CDR2 YFSETQ. The CDR3 is 17 amino acids. The CDR3 protein is CASSFGRAYSNTGELFF. For the CDR3, the DNA is TGCGCCAGCAGCTTTGGCAGGGCCTACTCAAACACCGGGGAGCTGTTTTTT.

This clonotype was found a few times. CDR3 nucleotide sequence: TGCGCCAGCAGCTTGGTAAGTGGCACCCTCTACGAGCAGTACTTC. This sequence encodes CASSLVSGTLYEQYF. The rearrangement links TRBV5-1 to TRBJ2-7, with unresolved D. V was clipped by 0 bases and J by 3 bases, with 13 bases between them. This CDR3 region has 15 residues. From germline, CDR1 is SGHRS and CDR2 YFSETQ.

The chain joins TRBV20-1 to TRBJ2-7, with 7 positions matching TRBD1. CDR3 length: 12 residues. V lost 6 bases to trimming and J lost 3 bases; unmatched junction nucleotides: 5. CDR1 DFQATT and CDR2 SNEGSKA come from the germline V gene (reference sequence). CDR3 sequence: CSARDSGYEQYF. CDR3 nucleotides: TGCAGTGCGAGGGACAGCGGCTACGAGCAGTACTTC.

This clonotype has more than one count but fewer than ten. J is TRBJ2-5 and V is TRBV7-2; perhaps TRBD1 as D (6 bases). Looked up from germline, CDR1 is SGHTA and CDR2 is FQGNSA. The CDR3 covers 13 residues. With 5 bases removed from V and 5 bases from J, the gap between germline ends came to 12 bases. CDR3: CASSGRGYETQYF. The CDR3 DNA reads as TGTGCCAGCAGCGGCAGGGGATACGAGACCCAGTACTTC.

This clonotype showed up just a few times. The V call is TRBV9, the J call TRBJ2-1; D possibly corresponds to TRBD1 (5 bases). V was cut by 0 bases and J by 0 bases, with 10 bases left in between. From germline, CDR1 is SGDLS and CDR2 YYNGEE. The CDR3 loop spans 16 amino acids. This CDR3 reads CASSVVGAGSYNEQFF. The CDR3 nucleotides are TGTGCCAGCAGCGTAGTTGGGGCCGGCTCCTACAATGAGCAGTTCTTC.

Only a few counts were recorded for this clonotype. The J gene is TRBJ2-1, the V gene TRBV19; no firm D call. The germline gives CDR1 LNHDA, CDR2 SQIVND (reference sequence). The CDR3 extends over 14 amino acids. The V end was cut by 1 base, the J end by 4 bases, with 8 bases between. The CDR3 region has the DNA TGTGCCAGTAGTATAGGGGATCTATACAATGAGCAGTTCTTC. It encodes CASSIGDLYNEQFF.

This clonotype has just a few counts. The gene calls are TRBV27 and TRBJ1-5; no definite D call. Per germline, CDR1 MNHEY and CDR2 SMNVEV (reference sequence). The CDR3 is made up of 14 amino acids. Deletions cut 6 bases from V and 1 base from J, with 10 bases between. The chain's CDR3 is CASSWGRSNQPQHF. The CDR3 DNA follows: TGTGCCAGCAGCTGGGGTAGGAGCAATCAGCCCCAGCATTTT.

This clonotype was recorded only once. Mismatch with germline at one junction end may stem from a read error. The chain employs TRBV7-9 and TRBJ1-6; D unresolved. There are 14 residues in the CDR3. Germline CDR1 is SEHNR and CDR2 is FQNEAQ (reference sequence). The CDR3 nucleotides read TGTGGCAGCAGCTTGAGCTCCTATAATTCACCCCTCCACTTT. Encoded protein: CGSSLSSYNSPLHF.

V and J are TRBV5-1 and TRBJ1-2; 7 bases match TRBD1. This CDR3 is built from 13 residues. Trimming took 3 bases from V and 5 from J; bases not matched to a gene: 4. The V gene's germline CDR1 is SGHRS and CDR2 YFSETQ. CDR3 sequence (DNA): TGCGCCAGCAGCTCGACAGGGCTTTATGGCTACACCTTC. It codes for CASSSTGLYGYTF.

J is TRBJ2-2 and V is TRBV20-1; the match to TRBD2 covers 9 bases. After removal of 3 bases from V and 2 bases from J, the junction contained 7 bases not matched to a gene. The CDR3 covers 16 residues. Germline assignment: CDR1 DFQATT and CDR2 SNEGSKA (reference sequence). The CDR3 sequence: CSARVKAGGNTGELFF. CDR3 coding DNA: TGCAGTGCTAGGGTTAAAGCGGGGGGTAACACCGGGGAGCTGTTTTTT.

This chain connects TRBV18 to TRBJ2-1; D might be TRBD1 or TRBD2, each matching 5 bases. With 0 bases removed from V and 7 bases from J, the gap between germline ends came to 10 bases. CDR3 length: 14 amino acids. Germline CDR1 KGHSH, CDR2 LQKENI. As DNA, the CDR3 is TGTGCCAGCTCACCACCAGAGGGGACGAATGAGCAGTTCTTC. It yields the protein CASSPPEGTNEQFF.

The gene calls are TRBV20-1 and TRBJ2-7, with 11 bases fitting TRBD2. This CDR3 has 13 residues. Trimming at V came to 6 bases and at J to 3 bases, leaving 4 bases not matched to a gene. Per the germline V gene, CDR1 is DFQATT and CDR2 is SNEGSKA (reference sequence). The CDR3 region is CSARTSGHYEQYF. In DNA form, the CDR3 reads TGCAGTGCGAGGACTAGCGGGCACTACGAGCAGTACTTC.

V is TRBV10-1 and J is TRBJ2-7; no firm D call. In germline, CDR1 is WNHNN, CDR2 SYGVQD (reference sequence). With 7 bases removed from V and 3 bases from J, the gap between germline ends came to 25 bases. This CDR3 has 17 amino acids. In DNA form, the CDR3 reads TGCGCCAGCATCCCCCTTGTGGGTCCGGGTACCTACTACGAGCAGTACTTC. Encoded protein: CASIPLVGPGTYYEQYF.

This clonotype was counted only a few times. The chain joins TRBV18 to TRBJ2-7, with D hard to call. Germline loops: CDR1 KGHSH, CDR2 LQKENI. This CDR3 contains 14 residues. V lost 2 bases to trimming and J lost 0 bases, with 8 bases between them. In nucleotides, the CDR3 is TGTGCCAGCTCACCATCGCTGGTCTCCTACGAGCAGTACTTC. Amino acids: CASSPSLVSYEQYF.

There are a few counts of this clonotype. The chain couples TRBV29-1 to TRBJ1-5; TRBD1 aligns across 9 bases. CDR1 is SQVTM and CDR2 is ANQGSEA in the germline V gene. CDR3 length equals 13 residues. V dropped 4 bases and J dropped 5; count of bases not matched to a gene: 3. CDR3 sequence: CSVAQGADQPQHF. CDR3 in DNA: TGCAGCGTTGCACAGGGGGCTGATCAGCCCCAGCATTTT.

This clonotype came up many times. The J gene is TRBJ1-2, the V gene TRBV29-1, with unresolved D. CDR1 is SQVTM, CDR2 ANQGSEA, per germline. The CDR3 loop spans 13 amino acids. V lost 1 base to trimming and J lost 1 base, with 7 bases between them. The CDR3 region is CSVEGGFNYGYTF. The CDR3 DNA is TGCAGCGTTGAAGGAGGATTTAACTATGGCTACACCTTC.

This clonotype was counted at least ten times. The V and J genes are TRBV6-5 and TRBJ2-3; 7 bases agree with TRBD1. Germline trimming cut 0 bases from V and 2 bases from J; bases unmatched to any gene: 2. CDR3 length equals 15 residues. Germline CDR1 and CDR2: MNHEY and SVGAGI. CDR3 bases: TGTGCCAGCAGTTACTCAGACAGGGCCACAGATACGCAGTATTTT. It yields the protein CASSYSDRATDTQYF.

The chain links TRBV5-5 to TRBJ1-5; D gene ambiguous. CDR3 length: 15 amino acids. Germline loops: CDR1 SGHKS, CDR2 YYEKEE (reference sequence). V lost 2 bases and J 6 bases, leaving 15 bases between the germline ends. The CDR3 DNA sequence: TGTGCCAGCAGCTTTTACGGCGGCGCAATTCAGCCCCAGCATTTT. It codes for CASSFYGGAIQPQHF.

This clonotype was recorded a few times. This chain links TRBV9 with TRBJ1-2, with D perhaps matching TRBD1 (6 bases). The germline V gene encodes CDR1 SGDLS and CDR2 YYNGEE. The CDR3 extends over 14 amino acids. Deletions cut 0 bases from V and 2 bases from J, with 8 bases between. The CDR3 bases are TGTGCCAGCAGCGTAGGGACAGAGAACTATGGCTACACCTTC. This translates into CASSVGTENYGYTF.

This clonotype was observed at least ten times. The rearrangement links TRBV3-1 to TRBJ1-1; weak D call: TRBD1 (5 bases). V was shortened by 0 bases and J by 4 bases, with 15 bases between the two germline ends. Germline CDR1 reads LGHDT; CDR2 reads YNNKEL (reference sequence). This CDR3 contains 16 residues. CDR3 sequence reads: CASSQDRSGLGTEAFF. Written as DNA, the CDR3 is TGTGCCAGCAGCCAAGATCGGTCAGGGTTGGGCACTGAAGCTTTCTTT. The complete variable domain, with remaining parts taken from reference TRBV3-1 and TRBJ1-1, reads DTAVSQTPKYLVTQMGNDKSIKCEQNLGHDTMYWYKQDSKKFLKIMFSYNNKELIINETVPNRFSPKSPDKAHLNLHINSLELGDSAVYFCASSQDRSGLGTEAFFGQGTRLTVV.

V and J are TRBV3-1 and TRBJ1-3; D not certain. The CDR3 is 13 residues long. Germline CDR1 reads LGHDT; CDR2 reads YNNKEL (reference sequence). Trimming removed 7 bases at V and 0 bases at J, with 7 bases between. The CDR3 sequence: CASKGYSGNTIYF. The CDR3 DNA reads TGTGCCAGCAAGGGCTACTCTGGAAACACCATATATTTT.

This clonotype was seen ten or more times. The rearrangement joins TRBV9 to TRBJ1-1, with a weak D call TRBD1 (6 bases). The CDR3 has 12 amino acids. The germline V and J ends were trimmed by 3 bases and 10 bases, with 13 bases remaining between them. Germline CDR1 is SGDLS and CDR2 is YYNGEE. The CDR3 sequence is CASSAGQIPAFF. In DNA form, the CDR3 reads TGTGCCAGCAGCGCCGGACAGATCCCAGCTTTCTTT.

The chain joins TRBV5-1 to TRBJ1-2; D gene unclear. There are 14 residues in the CDR3. Trimming removed 1 base at V and 2 bases at J, with 9 bases between. CDR1 SGHRS and CDR2 YFSETQ come from the germline V gene. The CDR3 region has the DNA TGCGCCAGCAGCTTGAGGACGGAAAACTATGGCTACACCTTC. It translates to CASSLRTENYGYTF.

In DNA form, the CDR3 reads TGCGCCAGCAGCTTTTCGCCTAGAGGGGGGAACACCGGGGAGCTGTTTTTT. Translation: CASSFSPRGGNTGELFF. V and J are TRBV5-1 and TRBJ2-2; D might be TRBD1 (6 bases). The CDR3 is 17 residues long. CDR1 SGHRS and CDR2 YFSETQ come from the germline V gene. The V end was cut by 2 bases, the J end by 1 base, with 15 bases between.